A selection of T cell receptor beta chains follows, all from one sample in a study of identical twins. A single record per CDR3 protein comes from TCRdb applying MiXCR to the 5' RACE reads. The table includes hundreds of thousands of distinct CDR3 sequences, around 6.6% detected once. These sequences were also reported in another study, on yellow fever vaccine responses in identical twins.

Sequenced material: memory (CD45RO+) T cells sorted from blood. The source is a woman in her late teens or twenties in good health. Both conserved end residues are part of each CDR3. Fields, in order: V gene, CDR3 length, clone size, J gene, D gene, CDR3 protein, CDR3 DNA. A D gene is named only where the DNA matches it firmly. The listing skips clone size in some rows; elsewhere it reads once, few, many or a size class.

>TRBV5-5|15|few|TRBJ2-3|TRBD1
CASSLTGGFTDTQYF
TGTGCCAGCAGCTTGACAGGGGGGTTCACAGATACGCAGTATTTT
>TRBV14|17|few|TRBJ2-2|TRBD2
CASGDGLAGFNTGELFF
TGTGCCAGCGGCGACGGGCTAGCGGGGTTTAACACCGGGGAGCTGTTTTTT
>TRBV12-3/TRBV12-4|12|many|TRBJ1-2|.
CASSSTVSGYTF
TGTGCCAGCAGTTCGACAGTGTCCGGCTACACCTTC
>TRBV6-2/TRBV6-3|14|.|TRBJ1-1|TRBD1
CASSTGQVNTEAFF
TGTGCCAGCAGTACAGGACAGGTGAACACTGAAGCTTTCTTT
>TRBV20-1|15|.|TRBJ2-1|TRBD2
CSAAPGTSGRGEQFF
TGCAGTGCCGCCCCCGGGACTAGCGGGAGAGGGGAGCAGTTCTTC
>TRBV5-1|14|many|TRBJ1-4|TRBD1
CASSFRDRNEKLFF
TGCGCCAGCAGCTTCCGGGACAGAAATGAAAAACTGTTTTTT
>TRBV5-8|16|few|TRBJ2-5|.
CASSPDRFSIQETQYF
TGTGCCAGCAGCCCGGACAGATTTTCAATACAAGAGACCCAGTACTTC
>TRBV13|15|few|TRBJ1-1|TRBD1
CATRQRGTGGFEAFF
TGTGCCACCAGGCAACGGGGGACAGGGGGCTTTGAAGCTTTCTTT
>TRBV2|13|few|TRBJ2-5|.
CASSLHDQETQYF
TGTGCCAGCAGTTTACATGATCAAGAGACCCAGTACTTC
>TRBV7-9|13|medium-sized|TRBJ1-1|.
CASSPARGTEAFF
TGTGCCAGCAGCCCTGCAAGAGGCACTGAAGCTTTCTTT
>TRBV2|12|many|TRBJ2-4|.
CASSEAGDNLYF
TGTGCCAGCAGTGAAGCGGGGGACAATCTGTACTTC
>TRBV12-3/TRBV12-4|14|many|TRBJ2-1|.
CASEDSPSYNEQFF
TGTGCCAGCGAGGACAGCCCCTCCTACAATGAGCAGTTCTTC
>TRBV6-2/TRBV6-3|16|.|TRBJ2-1|.
CASNLSGSGGYNEQFF
TGTGCCAGCAACCTAAGTGGGAGCGGAGGGTACAATGAGCAGTTCTTC
>TRBV11-2|12|few|TRBJ2-7|.
CASSTGGYEQYF
TGTGCCAGCAGCACTGGCGGCTACGAGCAGTACTTC
>TRBV9|14|.|TRBJ2-5|.
CASSVEGKAETQYF
TGTGCCAGCAGCGTAGAGGGGAAGGCGGAGACCCAGTACTTC
>TRBV14|17|.|TRBJ2-6|TRBD1
CANSQGTGFPGANVLTF
TGTGCCAACAGCCAAGGGACAGGCTTTCCTGGGGCCAACGTCCTGACTTTC
>TRBV20-1|13|.|TRBJ2-5|.
CSAEDRDSKTQYF
TGCAGTGCAGAGGACCGCGACTCAAAGACCCAGTACTTC
>TRBV20-1|12|many|TRBJ2-3|.
CSAPYFTDTQYF
TGCAGTGCTCCATACTTCACAGATACGCAGTATTTT
>TRBV7-8|16|many|TRBJ1-1|.
CASSLVRQPLNTEAFF
TGTGCCAGCAGCTTAGTTAGGCAGCCTCTGAACACTGAAGCTTTCTTT
>TRBV7-9|15|many|TRBJ2-4|TRBD2
CASSSSWTSGNIQYF
TGTGCCAGCAGCTCATCCTGGACTAGCGGAAACATTCAGTACTTC
>TRBV10-2|16|many|TRBJ2-1|TRBD2
CASSEVAGEPYNEQFF
TGCGCCAGCAGTGAGGTAGCGGGGGAACCCTACAATGAGCAGTTCTTC
>TRBV3-1|16|.|TRBJ2-1|TRBD1
CASSPQGQGSYNEQFF
TGTGCCAGCAGCCCTCAGGGACAGGGCTCCTACAATGAGCAGTTCTTC